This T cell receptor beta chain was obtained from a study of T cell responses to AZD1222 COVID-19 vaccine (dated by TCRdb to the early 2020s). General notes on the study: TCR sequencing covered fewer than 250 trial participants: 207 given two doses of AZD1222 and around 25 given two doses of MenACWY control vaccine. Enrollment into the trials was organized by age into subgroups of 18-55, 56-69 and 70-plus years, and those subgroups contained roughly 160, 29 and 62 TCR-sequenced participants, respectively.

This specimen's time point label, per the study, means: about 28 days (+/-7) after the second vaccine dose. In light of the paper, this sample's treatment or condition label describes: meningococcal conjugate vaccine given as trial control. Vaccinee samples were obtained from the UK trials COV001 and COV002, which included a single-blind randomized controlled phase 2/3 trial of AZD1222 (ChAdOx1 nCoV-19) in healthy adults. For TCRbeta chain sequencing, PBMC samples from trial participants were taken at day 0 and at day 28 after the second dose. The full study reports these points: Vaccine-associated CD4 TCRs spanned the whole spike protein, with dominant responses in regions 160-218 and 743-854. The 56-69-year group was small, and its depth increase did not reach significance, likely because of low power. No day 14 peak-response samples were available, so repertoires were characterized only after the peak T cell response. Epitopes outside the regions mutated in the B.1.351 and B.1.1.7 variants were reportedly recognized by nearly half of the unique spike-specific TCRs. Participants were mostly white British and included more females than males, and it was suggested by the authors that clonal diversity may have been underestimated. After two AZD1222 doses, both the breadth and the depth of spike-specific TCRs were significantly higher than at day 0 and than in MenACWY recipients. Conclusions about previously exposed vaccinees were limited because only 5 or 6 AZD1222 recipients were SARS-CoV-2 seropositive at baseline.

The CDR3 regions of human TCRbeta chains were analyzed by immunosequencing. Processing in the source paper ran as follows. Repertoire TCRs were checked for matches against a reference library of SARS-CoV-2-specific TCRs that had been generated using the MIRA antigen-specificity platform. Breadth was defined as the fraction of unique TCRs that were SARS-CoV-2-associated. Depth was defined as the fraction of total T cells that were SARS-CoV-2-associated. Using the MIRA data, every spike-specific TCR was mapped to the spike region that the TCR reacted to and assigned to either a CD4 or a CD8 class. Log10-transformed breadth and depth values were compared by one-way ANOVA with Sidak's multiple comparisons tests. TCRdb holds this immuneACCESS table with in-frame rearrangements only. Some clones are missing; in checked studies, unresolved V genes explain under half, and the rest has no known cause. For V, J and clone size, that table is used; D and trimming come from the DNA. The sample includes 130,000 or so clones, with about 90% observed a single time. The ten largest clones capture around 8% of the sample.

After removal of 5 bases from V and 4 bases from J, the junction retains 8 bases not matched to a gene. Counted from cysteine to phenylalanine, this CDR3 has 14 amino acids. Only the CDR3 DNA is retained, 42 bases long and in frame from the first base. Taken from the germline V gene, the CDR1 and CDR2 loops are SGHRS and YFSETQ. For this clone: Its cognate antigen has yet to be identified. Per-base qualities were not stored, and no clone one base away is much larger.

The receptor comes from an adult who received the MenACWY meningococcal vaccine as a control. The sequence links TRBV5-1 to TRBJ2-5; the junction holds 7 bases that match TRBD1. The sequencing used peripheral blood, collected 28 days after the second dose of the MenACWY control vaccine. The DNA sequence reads TGCGCCAGCAGAATTGAGCCAGGGGGAGAGACCCAGTACTTC. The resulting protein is CASRIEPGGETQYF.